This T cell receptor (beta chain) was recorded in a study of blood T cell repertoires in COVID-19. Study at large: T cells, B-cell-depleted T cells, or PBMCs provided the cDNA or gDNA that served as material.

V gave up 3 bases and J gave up 3 bases, with 11 bases separating them. The CDR3 consists of 14 residues. Germline loops: CDR1 KGHSH, CDR2 LQKENI. Original processing notes: Amplification of reference gene primers was used by the study to estimate nucleated cell counts. TCRdb's table, derived via immunoSEQ multiplex PCR, lists solely in-frame clones and lacks some. V and J calls and clone size are given by that table; D and trimming were obtained from the DNA. The sample carries roughly 260,000 clones, approximately 80% recorded once. The rearrangement joins TRBV18 to TRBJ1-1, with a weak D call TRBD1 (6 bases). Specimen: peripheral blood. The source of this sequence is a woman in her sixties or seventies with acute or convalescent COVID-19. The CDR3 sequence is CASSPRGGYTEAFF. Here the CDR3 DNA reads TGTGCCAGCTCACCCAGGGGAGGGTACACTGAAGCTTTCTTT.